This T cell receptor (beta chain) was identified during a study of immune cell composition in non-small cell lung cancer (dated by TCRdb to the late 2010s). Background for the entire study: Histologic subtype was assigned using H&E plus p63, CK5, Napsin A and TTF-1 immunohistochemistry, mainly lung adenocarcinoma or squamous cell carcinoma. Several tumour specimens that had TCR-beta data belonged to rare histological subtypes and were left out of the subtype comparisons. For supplementary cohort #1, made up of 10 lung adenocarcinoma cases, paired tumour/lung TCR-beta sequencing was done and TIL populations were generated so that tumour reactivity could be assessed. TCR-beta sequencing from Adaptive Biotechnologies was done on some 35 paired sets of NSCLC tumour and non-adjacent lung specimens and on roughly 24 tumour-only specimens.

As concerns this clone: It lacks a known antigen. Base-call qualities are not available, and no considerably larger clone is one nucleotide away.

What the study reported, not specific to this receptor: Top 10 clone scores and productive clonality were significantly higher in lung squamous cell carcinoma than in lung adenocarcinoma tumours. The reactivity cohort included only approximately 11 cases, and whether tumour-reactive clones share sequences with the dominant in vivo tumour-associated clones was not shown. In approximately eleven adenocarcinoma cases, maximal tumour-associated clone frequency correlated strongly with TIL tumour reactivity, whereas overall clonality did not. Tumour-associated clones >0.5% were found in nearly half of NSCLC cases, namely in more than 25% of adenocarcinomas versus around four fifths of squamous carcinomas. No significant correlation was found between tumour TCR-beta clonality and smoking pack-years.

The V end gives up 5 bases and the J end 2 bases, leaving 2 bases in the junction not matched to a gene. For CDR1 and CDR2, the germline V gene lists ENHRY and SYGVKD. The CDR3 has 13 amino acids, counting the end cysteine and phenylalanine. Left in the record is the CDR3 DNA by itself, 39 bases read in frame from the first base. Genomic DNA was extracted with the QIAamp DNA kit from frozen aliquots of unsorted single-cell suspensions. Tumour samples were surgically resected non-small cell lung cancer tissue. Tissues arrived within 2 hours after resection and were immediately processed into single-cell suspensions. Tissue was mechanically dissociated and enzymatically digested with DNase I, collagenase I and hyaluronidase for 25 to 35 minutes at 37 °C, then filtered and RBC-lysed. A two-step multiplex PCR was used to amplify TCR-beta CDR3 regions from genomic DNA, and Illumina-compatible adaptors were added in the second step. As a commercial immunoSEQ service, TCR-beta immunosequencing was carried out on an Illumina platform. As for the original processing: Repertoires were described by productive clonality and by Top 10 Clones, which is the percentage of T-cell templates coming from the ten most frequent sequences. Values for productive clonality spanned 0 to 1, where a value of 1 indicated a monoclonal population. Using log10 scatter plots, tumour-associated clones were identified as sequences that made up at least 0.1% of tumour T-cell templates yet were absent from the matched non-adjacent lung. Analyses were done in GraphPad Prism7 and R, with Student's t-tests for two-group comparisons, ANOVA for stages, and linear regression for relationships. This immuneACCESS table, as held by TCRdb, lists in-frame sequences with V and J called but not all clones. Of the missing ones, under half trace to an unresolved V gene in checked studies; the others have no known cause. V and J calls plus clone size are reproduced from that table; the DNA served to infer D and trimming. This sample lists 2,000 to 3,000 clones; roughly four fifths were detected once. Together, the top ten hold 17% of the sample.

These records were also assigned to another study, of CD4 T cells in lung cancer. As the second publication notes: The study screened blood T cells of NSCLC patients for responses to candidate mutation-encoded neoepitopes and isolated neoantigen-specific CD4+ T-cell clones and TCRs. Tumor and non-adjacent lung tissue were obtained from a handful of patients undergoing curative-intent resections for stage I-III non-small cell lung cancer. Lung adenocarcinoma or squamous cell carcinoma was present in the resected patients, who were aged 60 to 69 at blood donation and were mostly former smokers. Treatments the patients had received before donating blood included platinum chemotherapy, and some of the patients were given nivolumab or pembrolizumab. Some blood-derived responses might reflect in vitro priming of naive T cells or cross-reactivity rather than memory responses to the cancer. The frequency of neoantigen-specific clonotypes in tumor resections, non-adjacent lung and cultured T-cell products was tracked by TCRB deep sequencing. The kit provider's software was used to analyze TCRB sequence data, and Fisher's exact test was applied to assess tumor enrichment of clonotype templates.

Recombination connected TRBV10-3 to TRBJ2-5; TRBD1 matches 7 bases in the middle. Sequencing used lung tumor tissue. This TCR was recovered from a human donor with non-small cell lung cancer. The base sequence is TGTGCCATCAGTAGGGGACAGCAAGAGACCCAGTACTTC. It encodes CAISRGQQETQYF.